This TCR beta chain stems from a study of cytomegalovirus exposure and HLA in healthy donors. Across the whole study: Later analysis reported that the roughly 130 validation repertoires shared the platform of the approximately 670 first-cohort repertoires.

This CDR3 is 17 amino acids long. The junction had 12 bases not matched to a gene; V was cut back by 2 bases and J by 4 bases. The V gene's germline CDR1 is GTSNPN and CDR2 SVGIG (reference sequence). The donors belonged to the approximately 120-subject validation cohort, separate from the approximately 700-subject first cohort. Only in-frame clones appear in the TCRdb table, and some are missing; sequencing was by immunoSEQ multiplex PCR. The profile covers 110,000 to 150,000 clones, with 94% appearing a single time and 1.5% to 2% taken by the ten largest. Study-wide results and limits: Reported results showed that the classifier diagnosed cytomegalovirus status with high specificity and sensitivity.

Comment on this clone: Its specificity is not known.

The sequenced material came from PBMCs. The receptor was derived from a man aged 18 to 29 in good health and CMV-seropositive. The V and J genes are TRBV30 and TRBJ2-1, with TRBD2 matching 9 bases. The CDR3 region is CAWSTLSPAGGYNEQFF. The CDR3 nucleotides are TGTGCCTGGAGTACCCTTTCTCCAGCGGGAGGTTACAATGAGCAGTTCTTC.